The 30 T cell receptor beta chains below were found in one sample sequenced in a study of blood T cell repertoires in COVID-19. The protocol was immunoSEQ multiplex PCR, while the TCRdb copy is restricted to in-frame clones and leaves out a portion. The sample has some 500,000 clones; about 89% are singletons. Sequencing input: peripheral blood. All receptors derive from a woman aged 45 to 65 with COVID-19, enrolled during active disease.

This chain connects TRBV9 to TRBJ2-3; TRBD2 matches at 10 bases. CDR3 length: 15 residues. Trimming removed 4 bases from V and 1 base from J; junction bases left unmatched: 3. Germline values: CDR1 SGDLS, CDR2 YYNGEE. CDR3 in amino acids: CASSPTSGGTDTQYF. CDR3 DNA sequence: TGTGCCAGCAGCCCTACTAGCGGGGGCACAGATACGCAGTATTTT. The full variable domain, completed using reference TRBV9 and TRBJ2-3, is DSGVTQTPKHLITATGQRVTLRCSPRSGDLSVYWYQQSLDQGLQFLIQYYNGEERAKGNILERFSAQQFPDLHSELNLSSLELGDSALYFCASSPTSGGTDTQYFGPGTRLTVL.

The chain combines TRBV6-1 with TRBJ1-1; TRBD1 might be the D (5 bases). Germline CDR1 MNHNS, CDR2 SASEGT. This CDR3 is 13 amino acids long. The V and J ends lost 3 bases and 4 bases respectively, with 9 bases between them. CDR3 in amino acids: CASSDRVVTEAFF. The CDR3 DNA is TGTGCCAGCAGTGACAGGGTGGTCACTGAAGCTTTCTTT.

This clone showed up just once. The chain carries TRBV7-9 and TRBJ1-2; unclear D gene. Per the germline V gene, CDR1 is SEHNR and CDR2 is FQNEAQ (reference sequence). V dropped 2 bases and J dropped 4 bases, with 8 bases sitting between them. There are 13 residues in the CDR3. This chain's CDR3 is CASSLTGSYGYTF. CDR3 in DNA: TGTGCCAGCAGCTTAACGGGGAGCTATGGCTACACCTTC. Together with reference TRBV7-9 and TRBJ1-2, the CDR3 gives the full variable domain: DTGVSQNPRHKITKRGQNVTFRCDPISEHNRLYWYRQTLGQGPEFLTYFQNEAQLEKSRLLSDRFSAERPKGSFSTLEIQRTEQGDSAMYLCASSLTGSYGYTFGSGTRLTVV.

The CDR3 DNA reads as TGTGCCTGGGACCATGGAGCTGGCTACACCTTC. This translates into CAWDHGAGYTF. V and J are TRBV30 and TRBJ1-2, with D unresolved. The germline CDR1 and CDR2 sequences are GTSNPN and SVGIG (reference sequence). This CDR3 comprises 11 residues. V gave up 5 bases and J gave up 7 bases, with 11 bases separating them.

The chain recombines TRBV7-8 with TRBJ1-1; the D is unclear. The CDR3 extends over 14 amino acids. V gave up 9 bases and J gave up 0 bases, with 14 bases separating them. Germline loops: CDR1 SGHVS, CDR2 FQNEAQ. The CDR3 DNA follows: TGTGCCAGTCTGCCCTGGGCCATGAACACTGAAGCTTTCTTT. Translation: CASLPWAMNTEAFF.

V gene TRBV28 combines with J gene TRBJ2-6, with 7 nucleotides matching TRBD1. J lost 1 base, V lost 8 bases, and 5 bases had no gene match. Germline-derived CDR1 and CDR2 are MDHEN and SYDVKM. The CDR3 length is 15 residues. The CDR3 nucleotides read TGTGCCAGCCGAGACAGGGTTTCTGGGGCCAACGTCCTGACTTTC. Its protein is CASRDRVSGANVLTF.

The chain uses TRBV10-3 and TRBJ2-1; a weak D match, TRBD1 (6 bases). V was cut by 3 bases and J by 7 bases, with 16 bases left in between. The CDR3 has 15 amino acids. CDR1 and CDR2 (germline): ENHRY, SYGVKD. The CDR3 is CAISDAGTYQNEQFF. Here the CDR3 DNA reads TGTGCCATCAGTGACGCCGGGACATATCAAAATGAGCAGTTCTTC.

The rearrangement links TRBV7-2 to TRBJ1-3, with TRBD1 matching 8 bases. V lost 2 bases, J lost 7 bases, and 13 bases stayed unmatched. Per the germline V gene, CDR1 is SGHTA and CDR2 is FQGNSA. The CDR3 is 17 amino acids. CDR3 sequence (DNA): TGTGCCAGCAGCTTATCACCAGGGGGCGCGGGTAGGAACACCATATATTTT. This sequence encodes CASSLSPGGAGRNTIYF.

V is TRBV12-3 or TRBV12-4 and J is TRBJ1-2, with D perhaps matching TRBD1 (5 bases). V gave up 5 bases and J gave up 8 bases, with 15 bases separating them. The length of the CDR3 is 13 residues. CDR3 sequence (DNA): TGTGCCAGCAGTCCAGGGTCTTCGCGGGGCTACACCTTC. It translates to CASSPGSSRGYTF.

CDR3 loop: CATSTRRHLNTEAFF. CDR3 DNA sequence: TGTGCCACCAGTACTAGAAGGCACTTGAACACTGAAGCTTTCTTT. The V call is TRBV24-1, the J call TRBJ1-1; no reliable D call. Germline-derived CDR1 and CDR2 are KGHDR and SFDVKD. The CDR3 is made up of 15 amino acids. With 6 bases removed from V and 0 bases from J, the gap between germline ends came to 13 bases.

The rearrangement links TRBV28 to TRBJ2-1; no reliable D call. V lost 3 bases and J lost 1, with 13 bases in between. The CDR3 loop spans 16 amino acids. Per the germline V gene, CDR1 is MDHEN and CDR2 is SYDVKM. The CDR3 DNA follows: TGTGCCAGCAGTTTGCGACTCTCCCTTTCCTACAATGAGCAGTTCTTC. It yields the protein CASSLRLSLSYNEQFF.

The chain has TRBV10-2 and TRBJ2-1, with TRBD2 matching over 16 bases. The CDR3 has 18 amino acids. Per the germline V gene, CDR1 is WSHSY and CDR2 is SAAADI. Trimming cost V 6 bases and J 6 bases; bases outside gene matches: 11. CDR3 in DNA: TGCGCCAGCAGACAGGGACTAGCGGGGGGGCCTCGCGTCAATGAGCAGTTCTTC. It encodes CASRQGLAGGPRVNEQFF.

This clone was seen a single time. Different DNA sequences within this sample yield the same CDR3. The chain links TRBV7-3 to TRBJ1-1, with D maybe TRBD1 (6 bases). The V end was cut by 5 bases, the J end by 1 base, with 8 bases between. CDR3 length: 13 residues. Germline V gives CDR1 SGHTA, CDR2 FQGTGA. CDR3 amino acids: CASSPGQNTEAFF. CDR3 coding DNA: TGTGCCAGCAGCCCGGGACAGAACACTGAAGCTTTCTTT.

V and J are TRBV9 and TRBJ2-7; TRBD1 aligns across 8 bases. V was clipped by 4 bases and J by 2 bases; unmatched bases: 5. CDR3 length equals 14 residues. Germline CDR1 is SGDLS and CDR2 is YYNGEE. The CDR3 nucleotides read TGTGCCAGCAGCTCCGGACAGGGACCCTACGAGCAGTACTTC. This translates into CASSSGQGPYEQYF.

The J gene is TRBJ2-5, the V gene TRBV5-1; D might be TRBD1 (6 bases). Between the trimmed V and J ends, which lost 0 bases and 5 bases, there was a span of 17 bases. CDR3 length: 16 amino acids. CDR1 SGHRS and CDR2 YFSETQ come from the germline V gene. The chain's CDR3 is CASSLGGGGHRETQYF. CDR3 nucleotide sequence: TGCGCCAGCAGCTTGGGCGGTGGGGGACATCGGGAGACCCAGTACTTC.

This chain uses TRBV6-5 with TRBJ1-1; D perhaps matches TRBD1 (6 bases). Germline-derived CDR1 and CDR2 are MNHEY and SVGAGI. This CDR3 comprises 14 residues. Trimming removed 5 bases at V and 0 bases at J, with 10 bases between. CDR3 protein: CASSMGHLNTEAFF. In DNA, the CDR3 is TGTGCCAGCAGTATGGGACACTTGAACACTGAAGCTTTCTTT.

This clone was counted only a few times. The chain links TRBV15 to TRBJ1-1, with D tentatively TRBD1 (6 bases). Trimming took off 4 bases at V and 4 bases at J, with 7 bases between the two ends. In germline, CDR1 is LNHNV, CDR2 YYDKDF (reference sequence). The CDR3 has 12 amino acids. Here the CDR3 reads CATSKGGTEAFF. The CDR3 DNA is TGTGCCACCAGCAAAGGGGGCACTGAAGCTTTCTTT.

The CDR3 here is CASRLWEAGELFF. The CDR3 nucleotides read TGTGCCAGCAGGTTGTGGGAGGCCGGGGAGCTGTTTTTT. This sequence joins TRBV6-6 and TRBJ2-2, with D perhaps matching TRBD2 (6 bases). This CDR3 is 13 amino acids long. Germline CDR1 MNHNY, CDR2 SVGAGI (reference sequence). The V gene lost 6 bases and the J gene lost 6 bases, with 11 bases spanning the gap.

The chain couples TRBV9 to TRBJ2-1, with TRBD1 as a possible D gene (6 bases). The germline V gene has CDR1 SGDLS and CDR2 YYNGEE. With 4 bases removed from V and 2 bases from J, the gap between germline ends came to 13 bases. The CDR3 totals 15 residues. Written as DNA, the CDR3 is TGTGCCAGCAGCTCACAGGGCCCCCCCTACAATGAGCAGTTCTTC. Protein: CASSSQGPPYNEQFF.

This chain uses TRBV12-3 or TRBV12-4 with TRBJ2-3; TRBD1 might be the D (5 bases). The V and J ends lost 7 bases and 6 bases respectively, with 14 bases between them. The CDR3 has 13 residues. This CDR3 reads CASNFAPGDTQYF. The CDR3 DNA is TGTGCCAGCAATTTCGCTCCAGGGGATACGCAGTATTTT.

The chain uses TRBV11-2 and TRBJ2-7; 7 bases agree with TRBD1. Germline V CDR1 and CDR2: SGHAT, FQNNGV. V was clipped by 0 bases and J by 3 bases; unmatched bases: 5. The CDR3 has 15 amino acids. The CDR3 nucleotides read TGTGCCAGCAGCTTAGATCGGACAGGTAGCTACGAGCAGTACTTC. Translating it yields CASSLDRTGSYEQYF. The whole variable domain, filled in from reference TRBV11-2 and TRBJ2-7, reads EAGVAQSPRYKIIEKRQSVAFWCNPISGHATLYWYQQILGQGPKLLIQFQNNGVVDDSQLPKDRFSAERLKGVDSTLKIQPAKLEDSAVYLCASSLDRTGSYEQYFGPGTRLTVT.

This clone was seen once. The CDR3 here is CASSLTGSSGNTIYF. The DNA of the CDR3 is TGTGCCAGCAGCCTCACAGGGTCTTCTGGAAACACCATATATTTT. The V and J genes are TRBV7-3 and TRBJ1-3; D may be TRBD1 (6 bases). Looked up from germline, CDR1 is SGHTA and CDR2 is FQGTGA. The CDR3 contains 15 residues. V lost 5 bases to trimming and J lost 1 base, with 12 bases between them.

As concerns this clone: This sample includes further DNA sequences coding for the same CDR3. This chain links TRBV30 with TRBJ1-1, with D unresolved. Trimming took 0 bases from V and 0 from J, leaving 5 bases between them. The CDR3 extends over 13 amino acids. Germline V CDR1 and CDR2: GTSNPN, SVGIG (reference sequence). The CDR3 coding sequence is TGTGCCTGGAGTGTGGCACTGAACACTGAAGCTTTCTTT. Translating it yields CAWSVALNTEAFF.

This chain joins TRBV6-6 and TRBJ2-3, with a possible D match to TRBD1 (6 bases). CDR1 is MNHNY and CDR2 is SVGAGI in the germline V gene (reference sequence). The CDR3 length is 14 residues. Trimming took off 10 bases at V and 3 bases at J, with 17 bases between the two ends. For the CDR3, the DNA is TGTGCCACCCTGGACAGAAACCCGACAGATACGCAGTATTTT. Encoded protein: CATLDRNPTDTQYF.

The chain carries TRBV28 and TRBJ1-5; no definite D call. This CDR3 contains 15 residues. Germline V CDR1 and CDR2: MDHEN, SYDVKM. V lost 4 bases, J lost 0 bases, and 10 bases lay in between. This CDR3 is CASSSWRNSNQPQHF. In nucleotides, the CDR3 is TGTGCCAGCAGTTCCTGGAGAAATAGCAATCAGCCCCAGCATTTT.

The V gene is TRBV7-8, the J gene TRBJ2-3; 9 positions match TRBD2. This CDR3 is 16 amino acids long. Germline V gene data show CDR1 as SGHVS and CDR2 as FQNEAQ. V lost 2 bases and J lost 6; bases outside the gene matches: 9. This chain's CDR3 is CASSLPLAGTRDTQYF. The CDR3 bases are TGTGCCAGCAGCTTACCCCTAGCGGGGACGAGGGATACGCAGTATTTT.

The chain uses TRBV3-1 (or the pseudogene TRBV3-2) and TRBJ2-3, with D uncertain. Germline CDR1 reads LGHDT; CDR2 reads YNNKEL (reference sequence). The CDR3 consists of 15 residues. Trimming pared 1 base from V and 2 bases from J, leaving 10 bases between. CDR3 in DNA: TGTGCCAGCAGCCAAGTGGCAGTAGCCACAGATACGCAGTATTTT. Its protein product is CASSQVAVATDTQYF.

The chain has TRBV12-5 and TRBJ2-1; 14 bases are shared with TRBD2. This CDR3 contains 15 residues. The germline gives CDR1 LGHNT, CDR2 FRNRAP. Unmatched junction bases numbered 4, after V lost 6 bases and J lost 6 bases. In DNA form, the CDR3 reads TGTGCTAGTGGCCGCGGGACTAGCGGGGGCAATGAGCAGTTCTTC. This translates into CASGRGTSGGNEQFF.

The chain uses TRBV29-1 and TRBJ1-4; 10 nucleotides agree with TRBD1. Unmatched junction bases numbered 6, after V lost 6 bases and J lost 2 bases. The CDR3 loop spans 15 amino acids. The germline gives CDR1 SQVTM, CDR2 ANQGSEA. The DNA for the CDR3 is TGCAGCGTCCCCGGGACAGGGGCCACTAATGAAAAACTGTTTTTT. Amino acid sequence: CSVPGTGATNEKLFF.

The rearrangement joins TRBV28 to TRBJ2-7, with D possibly being TRBD1 (5 bases). This CDR3 comprises 13 residues. V lost 8 bases and J lost 6, with 17 bases in between. CDR1 is MDHEN, CDR2 SYDVKM, per germline. In DNA, the CDR3 is TGTGCCAGCTCTTCACCCCAGACAGCCGAGCAGTACTTC. It encodes CASSSPQTAEQYF.